This TCR beta chain emerged from a study of T cell changes during pregnancy in multiple sclerosis. Germline lookup yields CDR1 LNHDA and CDR2 SQIVND (reference sequence). The CDR3 extends over 14 amino acids. The V end lost 6 bases, the J end lost 5 bases, and 11 bases lay between the germline ends. Sequencing used immunoSEQ multiplex PCR; TCRdb keeps in-frame clones, though not all of them. The table lists 75,000 to 100,000 clones, 75% to 95% of them singletons. The sequence was collected from a female donor in good health, enrolled as a control in a pregnancy study. The sample consisted of peripheral blood, taken in the second trimester of pregnancy. The chain couples TRBV19 to TRBJ1-6, with D possibly being TRBD1 (6 bases). The CDR3 DNA is TGTGCCAGTAGCAGGACAGTTAATAATTCACCCCTCCACTTT. Protein: CASSRTVNNSPLHF.